A selection of T cell receptor beta chains follows, all from one sample in a study of cytomegalovirus exposure and HLA in healthy donors. The assay was immunoSEQ multiplex PCR, and TCRdb's table has in-frame clones only and misses some. Of nearly 110,000 clones listed, 71% are singletons. The sequenced material came from PBMCs. These receptors all come from a female donor in good health and CMV-seronegative. Both conserved end residues are part of each CDR3. Fields, in order: J gene, V gene, D gene, clone size, CDR3 DNA, CDR3 protein. A D gene is named only where the DNA matches it firmly. The size entry is marked missing in some rows and otherwise reads once, few, many or a size class.

J: TRBJ1-5
V: TRBV5-5
D: TRBD1
size: few
DNA: TGTGCCAGCAGCTCCCCCGGACAGGTCGATAGCAATCAGCCCCAGCATTTT
CDR3: CASSSPGQVDSNQPQHF

J: TRBJ2-2
V: TRBV6-6
D: .
size: once
DNA: TGTGCCAGCAGTTACGTTTATACCGGGGAGCTGTTTTTT
CDR3: CASSYVYTGELFF

J: TRBJ2-7
V: TRBV6-1
D: .
size: once
DNA: TGTGCCAGCAGACAGGGCGGTAACGAGCAGTACTTC
CDR3: CASRQGGNEQYF

J: TRBJ2-5
V: TRBV7-2
D: .
size: few
DNA: TGTGCCAGCAGCTTAACGCTAGCGCTACAAGAGACCCAGTACTTC
CDR3: CASSLTLALQETQYF

J: TRBJ1-2
V: TRBV11-2
D: .
size: .
DNA: TGTGCCAGCAGCTCCTTGAGATACTATGGCTACACCTTC
CDR3: CASSSLRYYGYTF

J: TRBJ2-5
V: TRBV13
D: TRBD1
size: .
DNA: TGTGCCAGCAGCTTAGGACAGGGGGCCGGGGAGACCCAGTACTTC
CDR3: CASSLGQGAGETQYF

J: TRBJ2-4
V: TRBV11-2
D: .
size: .
DNA: TGTGCCAGCAGCTCCCCCCGGGCCAAAAACATTCAGTACTTC
CDR3: CASSSPRAKNIQYF

J: TRBJ2-3
V: TRBV7-2
D: .
size: .
DNA: TGTGCCAGCAGCCGGGGGGCAGCTACAGATACGCAGTATTTT
CDR3: CASSRGAATDTQYF

J: TRBJ2-7
V: TRBV7-2
D: .
size: .
DNA: TGTGCCAGCAGCTTGATTTCGGCGGGATCCACCTACGAGCAGTACTTC
CDR3: CASSLISAGSTYEQYF

J: TRBJ2-7
V: TRBV14
D: .
size: few
DNA: TGTGCCAGCAGCCATGCGGTCTCCTACGAGCAGTACTTC
CDR3: CASSHAVSYEQYF

J: TRBJ2-3
V: TRBV4-1
D: .
size: few
DNA: TGCGCCAGCAGCCAAGGGTTGGGCAGGGGAACAGATACGCAGTATTTT
CDR3: CASSQGLGRGTDTQYF

J: TRBJ2-3
V: TRBV28
D: .
size: .
DNA: TGTGCCAGCATTAAACCTCTTGGGACTAGCACAGATACGCAGTATTTT
CDR3: CASIKPLGTSTDTQYF

J: TRBJ2-7
V: TRBV2
D: TRBD2
size: few
DNA: TGTGCCAGCAGTGACCGGGACTATGCTACCTACGAGCAGTACTTC
CDR3: CASSDRDYATYEQYF

J: TRBJ2-7
V: TRBV10-3
D: .
size: .
DNA: TGTGCCATCAGTGACGGTTACGAGCAGTACTTC
CDR3: CAISDGYEQYF

J: TRBJ2-7
V: TRBV7-9
D: .
size: .
DNA: TGTGCCAGCAGCTTAGCGGGAGTTTCCTACGAGCAGTACTTC
CDR3: CASSLAGVSYEQYF

J: TRBJ2-3
V: TRBV4-1
D: .
size: .
DNA: TGCGCCAGCAGCCAAGTATTCCGGGACACCCGCACAGATACGCAGTATTTT
CDR3: CASSQVFRDTRTDTQYF

J: TRBJ1-1
V: TRBV19
D: .
size: .
DNA: TGTGCCAGTGGCGGGGGGAGGAACACTGAAGCTTTCTTT
CDR3: CASGGGRNTEAFF

J: TRBJ2-3
V: TRBV28
D: TRBD1
size: .
DNA: TGTGCCAGCAGTTTAAGGGGCGGACAGGGCCGTACGCAGTATTTT
CDR3: CASSLRGGQGRTQYF

J: TRBJ2-3
V: TRBV4-1
D: TRBD2
size: .
DNA: TGCGCCAGCAGCCAAGATTTAGGACTAGCGGGGTCCGATACGCAGTATTTT
CDR3: CASSQDLGLAGSDTQYF

J: TRBJ1-6
V: TRBV19
D: .
size: .
DNA: TGTGCCAGTAGTATTGGCAGCTCCTATAATTCACCCCTCCACTTT
CDR3: CASSIGSSYNSPLHF

J: TRBJ2-7
V: TRBV19
D: .
size: .
DNA: TGTGCCAGTAGCCCGGGCCTCAGGGGCGAGCAGTACTTC
CDR3: CASSPGLRGEQYF

J: TRBJ2-2
V: TRBV6-4
D: .
size: .
DNA: TGTGCCAGCAGTGACTCCATCGGGACGAACACCGGGGAGCTGTTTTTT
CDR3: CASSDSIGTNTGELFF

J: TRBJ2-5
V: TRBV4-1
D: .
size: .
DNA: TGCGCCAGCAGCCCTGACTTGGAGACCCAGTACTTC
CDR3: CASSPDLETQYF

J: TRBJ1-2
V: TRBV25-1
D: .
size: .
DNA: TGTGCCAGCAGTCCCAATGGCAGGGGAGACTACACCTTC
CDR3: CASSPNGRGDYTF

J: TRBJ1-1
V: TRBV19
D: .
size: .
DNA: TGTGCCAGTAGTATGTGGTCGTCCGGGGACACTGAAGCTTTCTTT
CDR3: CASSMWSSGDTEAFF

J: TRBJ2-7
V: TRBV11-3
D: .
size: once
DNA: TGTGCCAGCAGCCCCCGGGACACGGGATGGGACGAGCAGTACTTC
CDR3: CASSPRDTGWDEQYF

J: TRBJ2-1
V: TRBV11-2
D: .
size: .
DNA: TGTGCCAGCAGCTATTGGGGCCACAATGAGCAGTTCTTC
CDR3: CASSYWGHNEQFF